This T cell receptor (beta chain) was found in a study of T cells after yellow fever vaccination. Study observations and caveats: Reappearing after the booster were most of the clones from primary vaccination (approximately 96% CD4, 85% to 90% CD8). Secondary responses were weaker yet peaked faster, day 5 versus 15.

This CDR3 spans 16 amino acids. The V gene lost 1 base and the J gene lost 4 bases, with 15 bases spanning the gap. The germline CDR1 and CDR2 sequences are SGHDN and FVKESK. This clonotype was seen repeatedly, ten times or more. Its cognate antigen is unknown. A process of 5'RACE template switching, which added a universal primer site and UMIs, was used to make TCR cDNA. TCRdb reanalysed the 5' RACE reads using MiXCR and keeps one entry per CDR3 protein. The table has 200,000 or so distinct CDR3 sequences, more than 6.5% seen once; the top ten hold around 1.1%. This sequence joins TRBV14 and TRBJ2-3; TRBD1 or TRBD2 may be the D gene (5 bases each). This clonotype was sampled from a man younger than 40 who received the YFV17D yellow fever vaccine. Sample: CD4+ T cells sorted from PBMCs, taken on the day of the yellow fever booster vaccination. In DNA, the CDR3 is TGTGCCAGCAGCCAAGTAGGATTGAGGGGACCAGATACGCAGTATTTT. It is translated as CASSQVGLRGPDTQYF.